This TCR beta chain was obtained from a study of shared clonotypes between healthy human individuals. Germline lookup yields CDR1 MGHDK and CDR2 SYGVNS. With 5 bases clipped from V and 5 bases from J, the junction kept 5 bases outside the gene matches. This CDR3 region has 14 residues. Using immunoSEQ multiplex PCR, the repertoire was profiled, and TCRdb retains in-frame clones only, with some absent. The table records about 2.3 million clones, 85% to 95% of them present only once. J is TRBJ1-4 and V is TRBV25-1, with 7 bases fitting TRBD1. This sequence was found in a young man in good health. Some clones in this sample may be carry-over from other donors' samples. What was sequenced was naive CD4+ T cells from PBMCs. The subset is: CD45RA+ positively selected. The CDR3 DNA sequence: TGTGCCAGCAGTCGAGGGGGCGCCAATGAAAAACTGTTTTTT. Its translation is CASSRGGANEKLFF. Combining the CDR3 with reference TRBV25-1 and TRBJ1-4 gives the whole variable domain EADIYQTPRYLVIGTGKKITLECSQTMGHDKMYWYQQDPGMELHLIHYSYGVNSTEKGDLSSESTVSRIRTEHFPLTLESARPSHTSQYLCASSRGGANEKLFFGSGTQLSVL.